Listed below are T cell receptor beta chains from one sample, sequenced in a study of blood T cells in healthy people across ages. TCRdb called the 5' RACE reads again in MiXCR, with one record for every CDR3 protein. This table has about 1.4 million distinct CDR3 sequences, 59% appearing once. Specimen: blood. Receptors were obtained from a man between 18 and 35 years old in good health. The CDR3 runs from the conserved cysteine through the conserved F or W. Fields, in order: V gene, J gene, D gene, clone size, CDR3 length, CDR3 protein, CDR3 DNA. The D gene is left open where the match is weak. Where a row states a size, it is once, few, many or the class of an expanded clone; other rows omit it.

v_call: TRBV21-1; j_call: TRBJ1-6; d_call: NA; clone_size: NA; cdr3_length: 14; cdr3_aa: CASSTRDRDSPLHF; cdr3_nt: TGTGCCAGCAGCACGCGGGACAGGGATTCACCCCTCCACTTT
v_call: TRBV7-6; j_call: TRBJ1-1; d_call: NA; clone_size: NA; cdr3_length: 13; cdr3_aa: CASSSKGYTEAFF; cdr3_nt: TGTGCCAGCAGCAGCAAAGGATACACTGAAGCTTTCTTT
v_call: TRBV29-1; j_call: TRBJ2-5; d_call: NA; clone_size: NA; cdr3_length: 12; cdr3_aa: CSVDPQAETPYF; cdr3_nt: TGCAGCGTCGACCCCCAGGCTGAGACCCCGTACTTC
v_call: TRBV29-1; j_call: TRBJ1-2; d_call: NA; clone_size: NA; cdr3_length: 11; cdr3_aa: CSGEDDYGYTF; cdr3_nt: TGCAGCGGTGAGGATGATTATGGCTACACCTTC
v_call: TRBV7-6; j_call: TRBJ1-2; d_call: TRBD1; clone_size: few; cdr3_length: 16; cdr3_aa: CASSPAGGPTNYGYTF; cdr3_nt: TGTGCCAGCAGCCCTGCAGGGGGCCCTACTAACTATGGCTACACCTTC
v_call: TRBV9; j_call: TRBJ1-2; d_call: NA; clone_size: NA; cdr3_length: 16; cdr3_aa: CASSLNQDSTVYGYTF; cdr3_nt: TGTGCCAGCAGCCTTAATCAGGACAGCACGGTCTATGGCTACACCTTC
v_call: TRBV5-1; j_call: TRBJ2-1; d_call: TRBD2; clone_size: NA; cdr3_length: 16; cdr3_aa: CASSWLTSDPYNEQFF; cdr3_nt: TGCGCCAGCAGCTGGCTCACTAGCGACCCCTACAATGAGCAGTTCTTC
v_call: TRBV14; j_call: TRBJ2-3; d_call: NA; clone_size: NA; cdr3_length: 15; cdr3_aa: CASSQTSRITDTQYF; cdr3_nt: TGTGCCAGCAGCCAAACTAGCCGGATCACAGATACGCAGTATTTT
v_call: TRBV29-1; j_call: TRBJ2-7; d_call: TRBD2; clone_size: NA; cdr3_length: 13; cdr3_aa: CSAGGGSLEEQYF; cdr3_nt: TGCAGCGCCGGCGGGGGATCTCTGGAAGAGCAGTACTTC
v_call: TRBV4-1; j_call: TRBJ2-7; d_call: NA; clone_size: NA; cdr3_length: 14; cdr3_aa: CASSPGFLSYEQYF; cdr3_nt: TGCGCCAGCAGCCCCGGGTTTCTCTCCTACGAGCAGTACTTC
v_call: TRBV14; j_call: TRBJ2-7; d_call: NA; clone_size: NA; cdr3_length: 14; cdr3_aa: CASSQGLTGPEQYF; cdr3_nt: TGTGCCAGCAGCCAAGGACTGACAGGCCCCGAGCAGTACTTC
v_call: TRBV4-3; j_call: TRBJ1-5; d_call: NA; clone_size: NA; cdr3_length: 21; cdr3_aa: CASSQDRVAGARLRGNQPQHF; cdr3_nt: TGCGCCAGCAGCCAAGATAGGGTAGCAGGGGCAAGGCTGAGGGGCAATCAGCCCCAGCATTTT
v_call: TRBV20-1; j_call: TRBJ1-4; d_call: NA; clone_size: NA; cdr3_length: 13; cdr3_aa: CSCYRATNEKLFF; cdr3_nt: TGCAGCTGTTACAGGGCTACTAATGAAAAACTGTTTTTT
v_call: TRBV7-8; j_call: TRBJ2-3; d_call: NA; clone_size: NA; cdr3_length: 14; cdr3_aa: CASSIWSEEDTQYF; cdr3_nt: TGTGCCAGCAGCATTTGGTCTGAAGAAGATACGCAGTATTTT
v_call: TRBV4-2; j_call: TRBJ1-2; d_call: NA; clone_size: many; cdr3_length: 16; cdr3_aa: CASSQQGELQAYGYTF; cdr3_nt: TGTGCCAGCAGCCAACAAGGGGAGCTCCAGGCTTATGGCTACACCTTC
v_call: TRBV29-1; j_call: TRBJ2-1; d_call: NA; clone_size: NA; cdr3_length: 13; cdr3_aa: CSVELGAYNEQFF; cdr3_nt: TGCAGCGTTGAATTGGGGGCTTACAATGAGCAGTTCTTC
v_call: TRBV5-1; j_call: TRBJ2-7; d_call: TRBD2; clone_size: NA; cdr3_length: 20; cdr3_aa: CASSLGIKQAGGPNSYEQYF; cdr3_nt: TGCGCCAGCAGCTTGGGAATCAAGCAGGCGGGGGGACCAAACAGCTACGAGCAGTACTTC
v_call: TRBV2; j_call: TRBJ2-7; d_call: NA; clone_size: NA; cdr3_length: 10; cdr3_aa: CASVDTEQYF; cdr3_nt: TGTGCCAGCGTAGACACCGAGCAGTACTTC
v_call: TRBV30; j_call: TRBJ1-2; d_call: NA; clone_size: NA; cdr3_length: 13; cdr3_aa: CAWSVVSGYGYTF; cdr3_nt: TGTGCCTGGAGTGTTGTCTCTGGATATGGCTACACCTTC
v_call: TRBV6-5; j_call: TRBJ2-1; d_call: NA; clone_size: NA; cdr3_length: 14; cdr3_aa: CASSYLGLVGEQFF; cdr3_nt: TGTGCCAGCAGTTACCTGGGGTTGGTTGGTGAGCAGTTCTTC
v_call: TRBV7-9; j_call: TRBJ1-5; d_call: NA; clone_size: NA; cdr3_length: 19; cdr3_aa: CASSLVLLAEDYSNQPQHF; cdr3_nt: TGTGCCAGCAGCTTAGTTCTTTTAGCAGAGGACTATAGCAATCAGCCCCAGCATTTT
v_call: TRBV11-2; j_call: TRBJ2-1; d_call: NA; clone_size: NA; cdr3_length: 15; cdr3_aa: CASSPPLEGRNEQFF; cdr3_nt: TGTGCCAGCAGCCCCCCCTTAGAAGGAAGGAATGAGCAGTTCTTC
v_call: TRBV20-1; j_call: TRBJ1-4; d_call: NA; clone_size: NA; cdr3_length: 15; cdr3_aa: CSAREFDISNEKLFF; cdr3_nt: TGCAGTGCTAGGGAATTCGACATTTCCAATGAAAAACTGTTTTTT
v_call: TRBV12-3/TRBV12-4; j_call: TRBJ2-3; d_call: NA; clone_size: NA; cdr3_length: 15; cdr3_aa: CASSLRSASTDTQYF; cdr3_nt: TGTGCCAGCAGTTTAAGGAGTGCTAGCACAGATACGCAGTATTTT
v_call: TRBV6-1; j_call: TRBJ2-7; d_call: NA; clone_size: NA; cdr3_length: 15; cdr3_aa: CASSEAGSHTYEQYF; cdr3_nt: TGTGCCAGCAGTGAAGCTGGGAGCCACACCTACGAGCAGTACTTC
v_call: TRBV27; j_call: TRBJ2-5; d_call: NA; clone_size: NA; cdr3_length: 16; cdr3_aa: CASSQGQATFGETQYF; cdr3_nt: TGTGCCAGCAGTCAAGGGCAGGCCACTTTTGGAGAGACCCAGTACTTC
v_call: TRBV20-1; j_call: TRBJ2-7; d_call: NA; clone_size: once; cdr3_length: 13; cdr3_aa: CSARTANTYEQYF; cdr3_nt: TGCAGTGCTAGGACCGCGAACACCTACGAGCAGTACTTC
v_call: TRBV15; j_call: TRBJ2-4; d_call: NA; clone_size: few; cdr3_length: 16; cdr3_aa: CATSGLTDYSANIQYF; cdr3_nt: TGTGCCACCAGCGGATTAACCGACTATTCGGCCAACATTCAGTACTTC
v_call: TRBV11-2; j_call: TRBJ1-4; d_call: TRBD1; clone_size: NA; cdr3_length: 14; cdr3_aa: CASSWGDSNEKLFF; cdr3_nt: TGTGCCAGCAGCTGGGGGGACAGTAATGAAAAACTGTTTTTT
v_call: TRBV6-2/TRBV6-3; j_call: TRBJ2-3; d_call: NA; clone_size: NA; cdr3_length: 15; cdr3_aa: CASTGGVRSTDTQYF; cdr3_nt: TGTGCCAGCACCGGCGGGGTCAGGAGCACAGATACGCAGTATTTT
v_call: TRBV4-2; j_call: TRBJ1-2; d_call: NA; clone_size: NA; cdr3_length: 16; cdr3_aa: CASSQEMDSLNYGYTF; cdr3_nt: TGTGCCAGCAGCCAAGAAATGGACAGCCTTAACTATGGCTACACCTTC
v_call: TRBV7-8; j_call: TRBJ2-7; d_call: NA; clone_size: NA; cdr3_length: 15; cdr3_aa: CASSLGPGVSYEQYF; cdr3_nt: TGTGCCAGCAGCTTAGGGCCAGGAGTCTCCTACGAGCAGTACTTC
v_call: TRBV4-1; j_call: TRBJ2-1; d_call: NA; clone_size: NA; cdr3_length: 14; cdr3_aa: CASSQEGGVNEQFF; cdr3_nt: TGCGCCAGCAGCCAAGAGGGTGGGGTCAATGAGCAGTTCTTC
v_call: TRBV30; j_call: TRBJ2-1; d_call: NA; clone_size: NA; cdr3_length: 16; cdr3_aa: CAWTMLWERSYNEQFF; cdr3_nt: TGTGCCTGGACTATGCTATGGGAGCGCTCCTACAATGAGCAGTTCTTC
v_call: TRBV12-3/TRBV12-4; j_call: TRBJ1-2; d_call: NA; clone_size: NA; cdr3_length: 15; cdr3_aa: CASSPDTGPTYGYTF; cdr3_nt: TGTGCCAGCAGTCCGGACACGGGACCCACCTATGGCTACACCTTC
v_call: TRBV18; j_call: TRBJ2-4; d_call: NA; clone_size: NA; cdr3_length: 15; cdr3_aa: CASSAASEAKNIQYF; cdr3_nt: TGTGCCAGCTCAGCAGCTTCGGAGGCCAAAAACATTCAGTACTTC
v_call: TRBV29-1; j_call: TRBJ2-1; d_call: TRBD2; clone_size: NA; cdr3_length: 15; cdr3_aa: CSVGTSGNTPPEQFF; cdr3_nt: TGCAGCGTCGGGACTAGCGGGAACACCCCCCCTGAGCAGTTCTTC
v_call: TRBV6-1; j_call: TRBJ1-5; d_call: NA; clone_size: NA; cdr3_length: 18; cdr3_aa: CASSIGPRGPYSNQPQHF; cdr3_nt: TGTGCCAGCAGCATCGGTCCCAGGGGACCTTATAGCAATCAGCCCCAGCATTTT
v_call: TRBV4-1; j_call: TRBJ1-1; d_call: NA; clone_size: once; cdr3_length: 19; cdr3_aa: CASSQLLLGGFGEDTEAFF; cdr3_nt: TGCGCCAGCAGCCAGCTTTTATTGGGGGGCTTCGGGGAGGACACTGAAGCTTTCTTT
v_call: TRBV25-1; j_call: TRBJ2-7; d_call: NA; clone_size: many; cdr3_length: 10; cdr3_aa: CASSDNEQYF; cdr3_nt: TGTGCCAGCAGTGATAACGAGCAGTACTTC
v_call: TRBV10-2; j_call: TRBJ2-6; d_call: NA; clone_size: NA; cdr3_length: 15; cdr3_aa: CASSDRGYGANVLTF; cdr3_nt: TGCGCCAGCAGTGATCGAGGGTACGGGGCCAACGTCCTGACTTTC